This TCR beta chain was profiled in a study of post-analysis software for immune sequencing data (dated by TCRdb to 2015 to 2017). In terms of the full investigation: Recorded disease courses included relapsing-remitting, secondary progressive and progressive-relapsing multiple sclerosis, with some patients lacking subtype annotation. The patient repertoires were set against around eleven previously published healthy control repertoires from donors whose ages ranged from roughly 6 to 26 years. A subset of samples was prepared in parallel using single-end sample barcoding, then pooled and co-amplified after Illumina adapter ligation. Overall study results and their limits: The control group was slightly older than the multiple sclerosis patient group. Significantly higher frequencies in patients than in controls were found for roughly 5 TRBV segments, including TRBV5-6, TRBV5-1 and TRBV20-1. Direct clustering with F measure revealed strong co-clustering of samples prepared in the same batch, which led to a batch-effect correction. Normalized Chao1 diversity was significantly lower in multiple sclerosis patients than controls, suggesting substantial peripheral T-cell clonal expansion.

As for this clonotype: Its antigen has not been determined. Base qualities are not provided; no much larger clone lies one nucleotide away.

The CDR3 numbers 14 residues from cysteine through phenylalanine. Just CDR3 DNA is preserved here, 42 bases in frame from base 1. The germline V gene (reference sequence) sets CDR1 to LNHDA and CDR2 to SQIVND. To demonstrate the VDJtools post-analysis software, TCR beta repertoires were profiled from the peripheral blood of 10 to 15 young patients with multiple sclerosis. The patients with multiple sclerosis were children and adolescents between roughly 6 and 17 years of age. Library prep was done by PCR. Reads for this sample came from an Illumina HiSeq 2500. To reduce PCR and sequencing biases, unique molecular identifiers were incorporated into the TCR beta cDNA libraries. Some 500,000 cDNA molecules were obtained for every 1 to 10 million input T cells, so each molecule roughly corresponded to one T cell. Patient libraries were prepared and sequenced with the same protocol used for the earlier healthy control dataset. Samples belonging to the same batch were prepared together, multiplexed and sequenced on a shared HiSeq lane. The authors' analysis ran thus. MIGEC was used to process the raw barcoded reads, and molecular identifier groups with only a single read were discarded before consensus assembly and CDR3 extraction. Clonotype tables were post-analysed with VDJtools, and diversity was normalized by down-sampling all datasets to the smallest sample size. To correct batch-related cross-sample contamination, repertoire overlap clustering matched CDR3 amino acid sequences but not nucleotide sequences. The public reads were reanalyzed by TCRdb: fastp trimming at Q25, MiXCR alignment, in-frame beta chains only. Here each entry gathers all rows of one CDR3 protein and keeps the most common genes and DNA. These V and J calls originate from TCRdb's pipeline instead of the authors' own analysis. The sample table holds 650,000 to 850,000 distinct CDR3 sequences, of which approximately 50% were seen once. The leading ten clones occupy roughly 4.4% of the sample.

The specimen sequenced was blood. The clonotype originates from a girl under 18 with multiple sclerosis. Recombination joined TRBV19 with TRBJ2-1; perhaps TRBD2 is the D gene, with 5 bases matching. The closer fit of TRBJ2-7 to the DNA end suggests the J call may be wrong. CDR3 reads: CASTPAGNEYEQYF. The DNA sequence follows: TGTGCCAGTACCCCTGCCGGGAACGAATACGAGCAGTACTTC.